Sequencing of this T cell receptor beta chain was carried out in a study of T cells in localized non-small cell lung cancer. Study observations and caveats: In adjacent lung, a median around 52 of the top 100 tumor clones were found.

Neighboring lung without atypia was obtained no less than 2 cm from the tumor margin. V was trimmed by 7 bases and J by 0 bases, leaving 18 bases between them. CDR1 and CDR2 (germline): LNHDA, SQIVND (reference sequence). The CDR3 totals 16 residues. Profiled with immunoSEQ multiplex PCR; TCRdb holds only in-frame clones, not every one. Among fewer than 2,000 clones listed, 21% were seen once. As concerns this clone: Its specificity is not known.

This clonotype was sampled from a woman between 35 and 75 years old with stage I lung adenocarcinoma. The chain carries TRBV19 and TRBJ1-1, with D possibly matching TRBD1 (5 bases). Source: normal lung tissue next to the tumor, taken before any cancer treatment. The CDR3: CASTIRGAALNTEAFF. CDR3 in DNA: TGTGCCAGTACGATCCGCGGGGCAGCGCTGAACACTGAAGCTTTCTTT.